The 2 T cell receptor beta chains presented below share a single source sample, sequenced in a study of CD8+ T cells in alopecia areata. cDNA reverse transcribed from extracted RNA served as the sequencing template. The method was immunoSEQ multiplex PCR; TCRdb's version includes in-frame clones alone and lacks a portion of them. The sample yields around 270,000 clones, roughly 64% seen once. As to treatment: oral pan-JAK inhibitor, 5-10 mg twice daily. The sample was CD4+ T cells sorted from blood, taken at week 24, from a patient treated with tofacitinib. The receptors come from a human donor with alopecia areata.

The chain uses TRBV6-5 and TRBJ2-7, with 10 nucleotides matching TRBD1. The CDR3 runs to 13 residues. The V segment lost 7 bases and the J segment 3 bases; nucleotides outside the gene matches: 3. In germline, CDR1 is MNHEY, CDR2 SVGAGI. The DNA of the CDR3 is TGTGCCAGCATGAGGGACAGGGGCTACGAGCAGTACTTC. Encoded protein: CASMRDRGYEQYF.

This clone has a handful of counts. V is TRBV27 and J is TRBJ2-3; no definite D call. The ends were cut back, 2 bases at V and 0 bases at J, with 9 bases in the middle. The germline CDR1 and CDR2 sequences are MNHEY and SMNVEV (reference sequence). The CDR3 runs to 15 residues. CDR3 loop: CASSLNEPSTDTQYF. The CDR3 region has the DNA TGTGCCAGCAGTTTAAACGAACCTAGCACAGATACGCAGTATTTT.